This TCR beta chain was identified in a study of OX40 agonist ivuxolimab in advanced cancers. Any history of autoimmune disease or systemic immunosuppression disqualified patients. Sequencing was performed with immunoSEQ multiplex PCR; in TCRdb, only in-frame clones are kept and a portion is missing. Altogether about 59,000 clones are present, roughly 84% being singletons, with the ten largest covering roughly 30%. Overall study results and limits: Doses of 0.1 to 3.0 mg/kg were accompanied by clonal expansion of CD4+ and CD8+ blood T cells by week 6.

Looked up from germline, CDR1 is MNHNY and CDR2 is SVGAGI (reference sequence). The CDR3 totals 15 residues. The ends were cut back, 2 bases at V and 7 bases at J, with 15 bases in the middle. A note on this clone: Its antigen is undetermined.

This receptor was obtained from an adult with an advanced solid tumor such as melanoma, head and neck, liver or kidney cancer. The chain combines TRBV6-6 with TRBJ2-1, with D perhaps given as TRBD1 or TRBD2 (5 bases each). Sequences were derived from CD4+ or CD8+ T cells sorted from blood, sampled in a trial of the OX40 agonist ivuxolimab. The DNA for the CDR3 is TGTGCCAGCAGTTACCTGGGACCCCGCACAAATGAGCAGTTCTTC. It encodes CASSYLGPRTNEQFF.